The 29 T cell receptor beta chains below all came from one sample that was sequenced in a study of blood T cells in healthy people across ages. PCR was performed a second time for roughly 7 to 12 cycles using a sample-barcoded 5' primer and a J-beta primer mix. MiXCR, applied by TCRdb to the 5' RACE reads, yields one record per CDR3 protein. The sample carries approximately 800,000 distinct CDR3 sequences, about 37% recorded once. The sequenced sample was blood. The receptors originated from a man between 18 and 29 years old in good health.

This clonotype has more than one count but fewer than ten. This chain joins TRBV5-4 and TRBJ2-1; 11 nucleotides align to TRBD2. The CDR3 is 16 amino acids. V was clipped by 0 bases and J by 2 bases; unmatched bases: 1. Germline V CDR1 and CDR2: SGHNT, YYREEE (reference sequence). CDR3 sequence (DNA): TGTGCCAGCAGCTTGGATAGCGGGGGGGCCTACAATGAGCAGTTCTTC. Its protein product is CASSLDSGGAYNEQFF.

This clonotype was observed many times. The genes are TRBV20-1 and TRBJ1-6; TRBD1 matches 10 bases. The CDR3 is 17 residues long. V shed 3 bases, J shed 2 bases, and the junction held 7 bases outside the gene matches. Germline V gives CDR1 DFQATT, CDR2 SNEGSKA (reference sequence). The CDR3 region is CSASSRTGGPYNSPLHF. CDR3 DNA: TGCAGTGCTAGTAGCAGGACAGGGGGGCCCTATAATTCACCCCTCCACTTT.

The chain has TRBV15 and TRBJ2-4; TRBD1 might be the D (6 bases). The J call may be mistaken, given a closer DNA end match to TRBJ2-7. CDR3 size: 17 residues. Germline V gene data show CDR1 as LNHNV and CDR2 as YYDKDF (reference sequence). Here the CDR3 reads CATSRRFLATGNYEQYF. CDR3 bases: TGTGCCACCAGCAGAAGGTTCCTGGCAACAGGGAACTACGAGCAGTACTTC.

The gene calls are TRBV10-3 and TRBJ2-1, with TRBD1 as a possible D gene (5 bases). CDR1 is ENHRY, CDR2 SYGVKD, per germline. Trimming removed 2 bases from V and 0 bases from J, with 11 bases in between. The CDR3 length is 16 residues. The DNA of the CDR3 is TGTGCCATCAGTGAGCAGACAGCCTCCTCCTACAATGAGCAGTTCTTC. The encoded protein is CAISEQTASSYNEQFF.

With regard to this clonotype: The junction departs from the called germline gene at one end, perhaps through a read error. The gene calls are TRBV20-1 and TRBJ1-1; D unclear. This CDR3 comprises 14 residues. The germline V gene encodes CDR1 DFQATT and CDR2 SNEGSKA (reference sequence). CDR3 sequence reads: CSVLSTEMNTEAFF. CDR3 in DNA: TGTAGTGTCCTCTCGACGGAGATGAACACTGAAGCTTTCTTT.

This clonotype was counted between two and nine times. J is TRBJ2-4 and V is TRBV20-1; no clear D gene. V was shortened by 3 bases and J by 0 bases, with 6 bases between the two germline ends. In germline, CDR1 is DFQATT, CDR2 SNEGSKA (reference sequence). This CDR3 spans 13 amino acids. This CDR3 is CSASFLAKNIQYF. The CDR3 coding sequence is TGCAGTGCTAGTTTCTTAGCCAAAAACATTCAGTACTTC.

This clonotype turned up a few times. This sequence joins TRBV12-3 or TRBV12-4 and TRBJ1-1; maybe TRBD1 (6 bases). Trimming pared 6 bases from V and 1 base from J, leaving 15 bases between. This CDR3 is built from 15 residues. The CDR3 here is CASSLLQGQNTEAFF. CDR3 bases: TGTGCCAGCAGCCTACTACAGGGACAGAACACTGAAGCTTTCTTT.

The chain employs TRBV20-1 and TRBJ2-1, with D unresolved. The germline V gene encodes CDR1 DFQATT and CDR2 SNEGSKA (reference sequence). The CDR3 is 11 residues long. The V end was cut by 3 bases, the J end by 13 bases, with 13 bases between. CDR3 nucleotide sequence: TGCAGTGCTAGGCGAGGCGAGACCCAGTTCTTC. Its translation is CSARRGETQFF.

This sequence joins TRBV20-1 and TRBJ2-3; maybe TRBD1 (5 bases). The CDR3 is 13 amino acids. Germline CDR1 is DFQATT and CDR2 is SNEGSKA (reference sequence). The V gene lost 6 bases and the J gene lost 6 bases, with 16 bases spanning the gap. The CDR3 loop reads CSATLGRRDTQYF. The CDR3 region has the DNA TGCAGTGCCACCCTGGGGCGTCGGGATACGCAGTATTTT.

In regard to this clonotype: A much larger clone sits a single nucleotide away, making a read error possible. The V call is TRBV12-3 or TRBV12-4, the J call TRBJ2-7; unclear D gene. The DNA end is more similar to TRBJ2-5, so the J call may be wrong. CDR3 length: 12 amino acids. CDR3 bases: TGTGCCAGCAGGGCGACCTGGGAGACCCAGTACTTC. It yields the protein CASRATWETQYF.

The chain uses TRBV3-1 and TRBJ1-1; D is uncertain. V was pared by 0 bases and J by 11 bases, with 10 bases between. The CDR3 extends over 12 amino acids. Looked up from germline, CDR1 is LGHDT and CDR2 is YNNKEL (reference sequence). In nucleotides, the CDR3 is TGTGCCAGCAGCCAAGATTGGGGTGGCGCTTTCTTT. Its protein product is CASSQDWGGAFF.

In its sample, this clonotype was seen many times. The chain uses TRBV9 and TRBJ2-3; D is possibly TRBD2 (7 bases). CDR3 length equals 18 residues. Per germline, CDR1 SGDLS and CDR2 YYNGEE. V was pared by 2 bases and J by 1 base, with 20 bases between. The CDR3, as DNA: TGTGCCAGCAGCGTGGAGGGGGGGAGACCTTCGGGCACAGATACGCAGTATTTT. It is translated as CASSVEGGRPSGTDTQYF.

This clonotype was recorded a few times. V usage is TRBV12-3 or TRBV12-4 and J usage is TRBJ2-4; no firm D call. The V end lost 5 bases, the J end lost 6 bases, and 11 bases lay between the germline ends. The CDR3 spans 13 residues. This chain's CDR3 is CASSRKGRNIQYF. CDR3 in DNA: TGTGCCAGCAGTCGAAAGGGAAGAAACATTCAGTACTTC.

The chain uses TRBV12-3 or TRBV12-4 and TRBJ2-1; TRBD1 matches at 10 bases. The trim removed 7 bases at V and 8 bases at J, leaving 8 bases unmatched. The CDR3 covers 14 residues. CDR3 nucleotide sequence: TGTGCCAGCATTAGGGGACAGGGGAAGGATGAGCAGTTCTTC. Amino acid sequence: CASIRGQGKDEQFF.

This clonotype turned up a few times. J is TRBJ2-3 and V is TRBV20-1, with TRBD2 matching over 7 bases. This CDR3 contains 15 residues. Germline assignment: CDR1 DFQATT and CDR2 SNEGSKA (reference sequence). V shed 5 bases and J 4 bases; nucleotides not matched to a gene: 12. The CDR3 DNA is TGCAGTGCTCCCCTCGCGGGGGTCACTGCAGATACGCAGTATTTT. This sequence encodes CSAPLAGVTADTQYF.

The chain couples TRBV12-3 or TRBV12-4 to TRBJ1-4; TRBD1 aligns across 9 bases. The CDR3 is 15 residues long. V lost 2 bases to trimming and J lost 10 bases; unmatched junction nucleotides: 8. The CDR3 DNA follows: TGTGCCAGCAGTTTATGGGACAGGGAAGTGGGAAAACTGTTTTTT. This codes for CASSLWDREVGKLFF.

This chain connects TRBV2 to TRBJ2-3; the match to TRBD2 covers 8 bases. The V segment lost 7 bases and the J segment 6 bases; nucleotides outside the gene matches: 9. The CDR3 consists of 14 residues. Germline V CDR1 and CDR2: SNHLY, FYNNEI. CDR3 amino acids: CASKAGVGADTQYF. CDR3 DNA sequence: TGTGCCAGCAAAGCGGGAGTGGGCGCTGATACGCAGTATTTT.

This clonotype was found a few times. J is TRBJ2-3 and V is TRBV20-1, with 7 nucleotides matching TRBD1. The CDR3 covers 15 residues. From germline, CDR1 is DFQATT and CDR2 SNEGSKA (reference sequence). Trimming took 6 bases from V and 5 from J; bases not matched to a gene: 14. CDR3 amino acids: CSATRRPGQRDTQYF. The CDR3 DNA reads as TGCAGTGCAACCCGCCGGCCGGGACAGCGAGATACGCAGTATTTT.

This clonotype has only a few counts. The chain recombines TRBV7-2 with TRBJ2-1; a weak D match, TRBD2 (6 bases). The length of the CDR3 is 15 residues. Germline V gives CDR1 SGHTA, CDR2 FQGNSA. V shed 7 bases and J shed 4 bases, with 17 bases lying between them. This chain's CDR3 is CASNNPGVLYNEQFF. The CDR3 DNA is TGTGCCAGCAACAACCCGGGGGTTTTATACAATGAGCAGTTCTTC. Using reference TRBV7-2 and TRBJ2-1 for the parts outside the CDR3, the full variable domain is GAGVSQSPSNKVTEKGKDVELRCDPISGHTALYWYRQSLGQGLEFLIYFQGNSAPDKSGLPSDRFSAERTGGSVSTLTIQRTQQEDSAVYLCASNNPGVLYNEQFFGPGTRLTVL.

This clonotype has more than one count but fewer than ten. The CDR3 sequence: CASSSQQGGETQYF. The CDR3 DNA sequence: TGCGCCAGCAGCAGTCAACAGGGCGGAGAGACCCAGTACTTC. The V and J genes are TRBV5-1 and TRBJ2-5; tentative D call: TRBD1 (6 bases). The CDR3 totals 14 residues. V lost 4 bases and J 4 bases, leaving 14 bases between the germline ends. The germline CDR1 and CDR2 sequences are SGHRS and YFSETQ. Based on the CDR3 plus reference TRBV5-1 and TRBJ2-5, the full variable domain is KAGVTQTPRYLIKTRGQQVTLSCSPISGHRSVSWYQQTPGQGLQFLFEYFSETQRNKGNFPGRFSGRQFSNSRSEMNVSTLELGDSALYLCASSSQQGGETQYFGPGTRLLVL.

As to this clonotype: A much larger clone differs by one base, so this may be a read error. The gene calls are TRBV3-1 and TRBJ2-7; tentatively, D is TRBD2 (6 bases). The V and J ends lost 4 bases and 3 bases respectively, with 13 bases between them. Germline V gives CDR1 LGHDT, CDR2 YNNKEL (reference sequence). The CDR3 consists of 14 residues. As DNA, the CDR3 is TGTGCCAGCAGCCGCCGGGACGGGGGCTACGAGCAGTACTTC. Translation gives CASSRRDGGYEQYF.

The gene calls are TRBV12-3 or TRBV12-4 and TRBJ2-4; 7 bases align to TRBD2. TRBJ2-5 matches the DNA end more closely, so the J call is doubtful. CDR3 length: 15 residues. The chain's CDR3 is CASRPAGDPLGTQYF. The CDR3 nucleotides read TGTGCCAGCAGACCTGCGGGGGATCCTCTCGGGACCCAGTACTTC.

Remarks on this clonotype: A much larger clonotype is one base distant, so this may be a read error. V gene TRBV19 combines with J gene TRBJ2-7; 9 positions agree with TRBD2. Germline lookup yields CDR1 LNHDA and CDR2 SQIVND (reference sequence). The CDR3 consists of 15 residues. The CDR3 spells CASSTVAGDSDEQYF. The CDR3 bases are TGTGCCAGTAGTACCGTAGCGGGGGACTCCGACGAGCAGTACTTC.

This clonotype was counted only a few times. This rearrangement joins TRBV25-1 to TRBJ2-5; D might be TRBD1 (5 bases). Looked up from germline, CDR1 is MGHDK and CDR2 is SYGVNS. V gave up 3 bases and J gave up 0 bases, with 14 bases separating them. There are 16 residues in the CDR3. The CDR3 DNA reads as TGTGCCAGCAGTGATAAGTGGCCAGGGAACCAAGAGACCCAGTACTTC. It encodes CASSDKWPGNQETQYF.

CDR3 protein: CASSEGRVGGYTF. As DNA, the CDR3 is TGTGCCAGCAGTGAAGGCAGGGTGGGTGGCTACACCTTC. V usage is TRBV2 and J usage is TRBJ1-2, with D tentatively TRBD1 (5 bases). CDR1 is SNHLY, CDR2 FYNNEI, per germline. This CDR3 is 13 amino acids long. Trimming stripped 1 base from V and 7 bases from J, with 10 bases between.

The CDR3 sequence is CASSPGPGVRGDNEQYF. The CDR3 DNA reads TGTGCCAGCAGTCCCGGCCCGGGGGTCCGGGGCGACAATGAGCAGTACTTC. V is TRBV27 and J is TRBJ2-7; weak D call: TRBD2 (6 bases). Trimming took off 5 bases at V and 7 bases at J, with 27 bases between the two ends. Germline V lookup: CDR1 MNHEY, CDR2 SMNVEV (reference sequence). The CDR3 is 17 amino acids.

This clonotype was seen more than once but under ten times. The chain links TRBV6-5 to TRBJ2-3; D perhaps matches TRBD2 (9 bases). Trimming shortened V by 6 bases and J by 6 bases, and 19 bases separated the two germline ends. Germline CDR1 and CDR2: MNHEY and SVGAGI. The CDR3 extends over 15 amino acids. This chain's CDR3 is CASRALAGDRDTQYF. CDR3 bases: TGTGCCAGCAGGGCTTTAGCGGGGGACAGGGATACGCAGTATTTT.

The rearrangement joins TRBV20-1 to TRBJ1-1; 8 nucleotides agree with TRBD1. Losses at the gene ends were 5 bases for V and 5 bases for J; bases not matched to a gene: 7. CDR1 is DFQATT, CDR2 SNEGSKA, per germline (reference sequence). This CDR3 contains 13 residues. The CDR3, as DNA: TGCAGTGCTCAGACAGGGGTAGAGACTGAAGCTTTCTTT. Translating gives CSAQTGVETEAFF.

This clonotype came up a few times. The gene calls are TRBV13 and TRBJ1-1; possible D gene TRBD1, 5 bases. The CDR3 contains 12 residues. V was clipped by 6 bases and J by 8 bases, with 13 bases between them. CDR1 and CDR2 (germline): PRHDT, FYEKMQ (reference sequence). CDR3: CASSYDSREAFF. The CDR3 coding sequence is TGTGCCAGCAGTTACGACAGTCGAGAAGCTTTCTTT.